Below, 5 T cell receptor beta chains from the same sample are listed, as sequenced in a study of shared clonotypes between healthy human individuals. The data were produced by immunoSEQ multiplex PCR, yet TCRdb's version contains in-frame clones alone and is incomplete. The sample consists of about 510,000 clones, about three quarters of them appearing once. The specimen was PBMCs. Receptors were obtained from a woman between 35 and 50 years old in good health. Some clones in this sample may be carry-over from other donors' samples.

This clone was seen more than once but under ten times. This CDR3 is also generated by other DNA sequences in the sample. The rearrangement uses TRBV30 and TRBJ2-5; D not certain. CDR3 length: 12 amino acids. The germline V and J ends were trimmed by 0 bases and 1 base, with 3 bases remaining between them. Germline V gives CDR1 GTSNPN, CDR2 SVGIG (reference sequence). This CDR3 is CAWSVGQETQYF. The CDR3, as DNA: TGTGCCTGGAGTGTAGGCCAAGAGACCCAGTACTTC.

This clone occurred many times. The V gene is TRBV6-1, the J gene TRBJ1-1; D gene ambiguous. The CDR3 runs to 13 residues. Germline lookup yields CDR1 MNHNS and CDR2 SASEGT. The V end was cut by 6 bases, the J end by 1 base, with 9 bases between. The DNA of the CDR3 is TGTGCCAGCAGCACACACGAGAACACTGAAGCTTTCTTT. The encoded protein is CASSTHENTEAFF.

V gene TRBV5-1 combines with J gene TRBJ2-1; D might be TRBD2 (5 bases). Trimming took 4 bases from V and 0 from J, leaving 14 bases between them. The CDR3 spans 16 residues. The germline CDR1 and CDR2 sequences are SGHRS and YFSETQ. CDR3: CASSPTPRDSYNEQFF. The CDR3 DNA sequence: TGCGCCAGCAGCCCTACCCCGAGGGACTCCTACAATGAGCAGTTCTTC.

To note about this clone: This CDR3 is also generated by other DNA sequences in the sample. This chain uses TRBV5-1 with TRBJ1-2; D unresolved. V was trimmed by 0 bases and J by 0 bases, leaving 9 bases between them. The CDR3 loop spans 15 amino acids. The germline V gene has CDR1 SGHRS and CDR2 YFSETQ. CDR3 in DNA: TGCGCCAGCAGCTTGGATACATCTTCTAACTATGGCTACACCTTC. Its translation is CASSLDTSSNYGYTF.

This chain links TRBV11-1 with TRBJ1-2; unclear D gene. The CDR3 is 14 amino acids. Between the trimmed V and J ends, which lost 0 bases and 4 bases, there was a span of 9 bases. Germline V CDR1 and CDR2: SGHAT, FQDESV (reference sequence). The CDR3 region has the DNA TGTGCCAGCAGCTTAGCAGGGAGCGCCTATGGCTACACCTTC. This translates into CASSLAGSAYGYTF.